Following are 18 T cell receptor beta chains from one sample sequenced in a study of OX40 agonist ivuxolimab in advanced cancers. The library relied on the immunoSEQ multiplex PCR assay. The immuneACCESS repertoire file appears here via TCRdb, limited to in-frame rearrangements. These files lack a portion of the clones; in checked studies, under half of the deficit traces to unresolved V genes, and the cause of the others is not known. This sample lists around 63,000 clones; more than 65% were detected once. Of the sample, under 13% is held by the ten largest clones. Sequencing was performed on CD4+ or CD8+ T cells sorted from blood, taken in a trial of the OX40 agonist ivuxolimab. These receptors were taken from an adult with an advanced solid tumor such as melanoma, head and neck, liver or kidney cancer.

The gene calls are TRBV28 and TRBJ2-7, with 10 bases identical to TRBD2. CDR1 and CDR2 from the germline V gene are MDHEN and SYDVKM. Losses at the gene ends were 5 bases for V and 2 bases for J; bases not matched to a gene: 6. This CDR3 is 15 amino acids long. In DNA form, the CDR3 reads TGTGCCAGCAGTCCCGGACTAGCGGCAACCTACGAGCAGTACTTC. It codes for CASSPGLAATYEQYF.

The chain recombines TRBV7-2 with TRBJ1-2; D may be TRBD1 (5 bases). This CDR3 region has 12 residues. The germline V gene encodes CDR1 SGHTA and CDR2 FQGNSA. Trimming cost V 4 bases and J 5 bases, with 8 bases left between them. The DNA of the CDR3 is TGTGCCAGCAGCTCCGGGGCATATGGCTACACCTTC. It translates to CASSSGAYGYTF.

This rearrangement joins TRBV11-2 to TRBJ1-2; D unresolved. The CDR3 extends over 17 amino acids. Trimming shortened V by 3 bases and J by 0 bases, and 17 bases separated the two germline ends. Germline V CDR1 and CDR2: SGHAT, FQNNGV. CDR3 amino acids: CASSFVKSSSTNYGYTF. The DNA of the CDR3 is TGTGCCAGCAGCTTCGTCAAATCCTCTTCCACTAACTATGGCTACACCTTC.

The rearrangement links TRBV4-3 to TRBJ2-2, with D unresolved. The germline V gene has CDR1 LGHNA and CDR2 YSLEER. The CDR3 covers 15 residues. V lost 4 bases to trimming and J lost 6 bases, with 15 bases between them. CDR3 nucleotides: TGCGCCAGCAGCCGGGAAGATGGGTCCGCCGGGGAGCTGTTTTTT. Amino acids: CASSREDGSAGELFF.

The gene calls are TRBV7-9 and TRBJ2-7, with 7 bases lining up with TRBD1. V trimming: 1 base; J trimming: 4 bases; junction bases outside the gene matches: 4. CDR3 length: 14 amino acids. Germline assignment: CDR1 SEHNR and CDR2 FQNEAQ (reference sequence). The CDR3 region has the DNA TGTGCCAGCAGCTTAGAGGGGACAGAGTACGAGCAGTACTTC. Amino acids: CASSLEGTEYEQYF.

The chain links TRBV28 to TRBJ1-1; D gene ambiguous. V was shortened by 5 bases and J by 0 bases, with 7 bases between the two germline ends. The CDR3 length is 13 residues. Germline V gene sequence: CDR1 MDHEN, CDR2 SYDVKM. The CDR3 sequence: CASSVGLNTEAFF. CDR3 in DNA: TGTGCCAGCAGTGTTGGGCTGAACACTGAAGCTTTCTTT.

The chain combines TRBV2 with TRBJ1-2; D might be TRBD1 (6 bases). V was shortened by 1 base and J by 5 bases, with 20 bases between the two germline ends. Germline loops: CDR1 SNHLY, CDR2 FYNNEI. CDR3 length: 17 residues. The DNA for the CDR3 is TGTGCCAGCAGTGAAGGGGGAAGAGTCAGGGGAGTTTATGGCTACACCTTC. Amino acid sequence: CASSEGGRVRGVYGYTF.

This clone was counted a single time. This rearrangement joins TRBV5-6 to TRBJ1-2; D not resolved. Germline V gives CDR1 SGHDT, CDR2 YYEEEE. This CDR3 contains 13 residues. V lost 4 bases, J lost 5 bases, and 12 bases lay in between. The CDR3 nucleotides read TGTGCCAGCAGCCTGGACCGAGGGTATGGCTACACCTTC. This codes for CASSLDRGYGYTF.

The DNA for the CDR3 is TGCGCCAGCAGCTTCCTGGGATCAGAAGAAAAACTGTTTTTT. Translating gives CASSFLGSEEKLFF. The chain uses TRBV5-1 and TRBJ1-4; D not certain. With 2 bases removed from V and 8 bases from J, the gap between germline ends came to 13 bases. The CDR3 sequence is 14 residues long. Germline V gene data show CDR1 as SGHRS and CDR2 as YFSETQ.

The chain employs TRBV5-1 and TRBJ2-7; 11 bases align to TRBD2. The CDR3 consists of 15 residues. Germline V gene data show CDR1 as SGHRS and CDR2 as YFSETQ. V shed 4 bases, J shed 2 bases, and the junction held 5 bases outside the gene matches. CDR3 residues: CASSLLTSGTYEQYF. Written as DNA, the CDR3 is TGCGCCAGCAGCCTGTTGACTAGCGGGACCTACGAGCAGTACTTC.

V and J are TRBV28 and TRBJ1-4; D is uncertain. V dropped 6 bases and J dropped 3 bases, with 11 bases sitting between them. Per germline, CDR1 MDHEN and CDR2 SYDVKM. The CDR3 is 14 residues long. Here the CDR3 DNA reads TGTGCCAGCAGGTCCCTAGCCTCTAATGAAAAACTGTTTTTT. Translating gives CASRSLASNEKLFF.

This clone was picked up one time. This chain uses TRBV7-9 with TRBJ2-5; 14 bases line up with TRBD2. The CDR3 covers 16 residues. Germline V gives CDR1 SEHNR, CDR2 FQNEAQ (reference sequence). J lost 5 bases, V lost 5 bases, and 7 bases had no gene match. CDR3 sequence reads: CASSIRLAGGPETQYF. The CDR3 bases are TGTGCCAGCAGCATTAGACTAGCGGGAGGGCCGGAGACCCAGTACTTC.

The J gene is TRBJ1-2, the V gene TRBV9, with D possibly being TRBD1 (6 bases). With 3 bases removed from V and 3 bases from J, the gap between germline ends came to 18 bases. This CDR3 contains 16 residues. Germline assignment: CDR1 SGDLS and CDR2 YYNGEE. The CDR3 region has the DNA TGTGCCAGCAGCGGTCAGAGGGGGGGGCGTGACTATGGCTACACCTTC. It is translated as CASSGQRGGRDYGYTF.

The CDR3 DNA reads as TGCAGCGTTGGTCCGGAACTCTACGAGCAGTACTTC. Encoded protein: CSVGPELYEQYF. The chain combines TRBV29-1 with TRBJ2-7; no reliable D call. The germline gives CDR1 SQVTM, CDR2 ANQGSEA. The CDR3 sequence is 12 residues long. The V gene lost 4 bases and the J gene lost 3 bases, with 10 bases spanning the gap.

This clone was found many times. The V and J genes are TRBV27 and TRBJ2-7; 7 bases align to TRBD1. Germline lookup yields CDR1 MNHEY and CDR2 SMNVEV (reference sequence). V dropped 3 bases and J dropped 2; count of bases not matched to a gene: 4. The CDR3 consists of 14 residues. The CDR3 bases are TGTGCCAGCAGTTTTGGGGACAGACCCTACGAGCAGTACTTC. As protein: CASSFGDRPYEQYF.

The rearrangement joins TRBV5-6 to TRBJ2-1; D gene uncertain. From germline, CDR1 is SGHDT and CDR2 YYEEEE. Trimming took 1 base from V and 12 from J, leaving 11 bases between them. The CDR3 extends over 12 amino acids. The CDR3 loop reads CASSLIGLGQFF. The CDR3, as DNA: TGTGCCAGCAGCTTGATCGGGTTAGGGCAGTTCTTC.

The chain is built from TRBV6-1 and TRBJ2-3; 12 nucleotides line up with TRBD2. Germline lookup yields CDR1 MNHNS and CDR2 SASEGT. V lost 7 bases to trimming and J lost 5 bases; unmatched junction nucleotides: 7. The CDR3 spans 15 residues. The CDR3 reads CASIQLAGGGDTQYF. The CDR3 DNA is TGTGCCAGCATACAACTAGCGGGGGGCGGAGATACGCAGTATTTT.

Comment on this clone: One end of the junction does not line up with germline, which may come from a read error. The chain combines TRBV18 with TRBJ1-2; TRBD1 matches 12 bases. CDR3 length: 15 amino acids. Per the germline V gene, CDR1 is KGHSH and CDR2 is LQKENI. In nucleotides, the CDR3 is TGTGCCAGCTCAGCCTCCGGGACAGGGGGCGAGGATGTAGAATTC. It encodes CASSASGTGGEDVEF.